The present TCR beta chain was sequenced within a study of neurological immune-mediated disorders. Whole-study results and caveats: The greatest TCR clonal expansion appeared in HTLV-1-associated myelopathy and the smallest, falling below healthy controls, in multiple sclerosis.

This clonotype was observed at least ten times. Its antigen is currently unknown. 5'RACE generated cDNA with 10-nucleotide random UMIs. TCRdb re-analysed the 5' RACE reads in MiXCR, keeping a single row per CDR3 protein. The sample holds 84,000 or so distinct CDR3 sequences, about a tenth seen once. Input material: PBMCs. This TCR was recovered from a middle-aged man in good health.

This chain's CDR3 is CSAEGQGGNYGYTF. The DNA for the CDR3 is TGCAGTGCTGAGGGACAGGGCGGTAACTATGGCTACACCTTC. This chain connects TRBV20-1 to TRBJ1-2; 9 positions agree with TRBD1. Trimming removed 5 bases from V and 1 base from J; junction bases left unmatched: 5. The CDR3 is 14 amino acids. The germline CDR1 and CDR2 sequences are DFQATT and SNEGSKA (reference sequence).